The sequence of this TCR beta chain was determined in a study of T-cell reconstitution after alpha-beta-depleted transplantation in children. Construction of the TCRbeta library involved unique molecular identifiers. TCRdb processed the PCR reads anew with MiXCR; each CDR3 protein has one entry. The repertoire holds about 400,000 distinct CDR3 sequences, with 10% to 15% as singletons. This CDR3 has 15 residues. Trimming stripped 6 bases from V and 0 bases from J, with 11 bases between. Sequencing used PBMCs, obtained from the stem cell graft. This sequence originates from a human donor who donated a stem cell graft to a child with Fanconi anemia. This sequence joins TRBV12-3 or TRBV12-4 and TRBJ2-2; D possibly uses TRBD1 or TRBD2 (5 bases each). This chain's CDR3 is CASRLGPANTGELFF. The CDR3 coding sequence is TGTGCCAGCAGGCTGGGACCGGCGAACACCGGGGAGCTGTTTTTT.